These T cell receptor beta chains were read from a single sample in a study of cytomegalovirus exposure and HLA in healthy donors. The method was immunoSEQ multiplex PCR; TCRdb's version includes in-frame clones alone and lacks a portion of them. In the table there are approximately 120,000 clones, about four fifths of which are singletons. Sequenced material: PBMCs. These receptors all stem from a man in his forties or fifties in good health and CMV-seronegative. Both conserved end residues are part of each CDR3. Fields, in order: clone size, D gene, J gene, V gene, CDR3 protein, CDR3 DNA. The D gene is left open where the match is weak. Clone size, where shown, is once, few, many, or a class for clones that have expanded.

>-|TRBD1|TRBJ1-1|TRBV28
CASSLTGQVTEAFF
TGTGCCAGCAGTTTAACAGGACAGGTCACTGAAGCTTTCTTT
>-|-|TRBJ2-7|TRBV9
CASSPPHTYYEQYF
TGTGCCAGCAGCCCCCCCCACACGTACTACGAGCAGTACTTC
>-|-|TRBJ2-1|TRBV7-9
CASSLGGGGKFF
TGTGCCAGCAGCTTAGGAGGCGGGGGCAAGTTCTTC
>-|TRBD1|TRBJ1-4|TRBV6-5
CASGTGRVTNEKLFF
TGTGCCAGCGGGACAGGGCGGGTCACTAATGAAAAACTGTTTTTT
>-|TRBD1|TRBJ2-3|TRBV4-1
CASANEGAVSDTQYF
TGCGCCAGCGCTAATGAGGGGGCAGTATCAGATACGCAGTATTTT
>-|TRBD1|TRBJ1-2|TRBV6-5
CASSYSTGAYYGYTF
TGTGCCAGCAGTTACTCGACAGGGGCCTACTATGGCTACACCTTC
>-|TRBD1|TRBJ2-7|TRBV7-2
CASSLGDRGSREQYF
TGTGCCAGCAGCTTAGGGGACAGGGGGAGTAGGGAGCAGTACTTC
>few|TRBD2|TRBJ2-5|TRBV10-3
CATPSGGAPWGPETQYF
TGTGCCACCCCTAGCGGGGGGGCACCTTGGGGTCCAGAGACCCAGTACTTC
>-|-|TRBJ1-1|TRBV7-2
CASSRFPRGTTEAFF
TGTGCCAGCAGCCGATTCCCCAGGGGTACCACTGAAGCTTTCTTT
>-|-|TRBJ2-2|TRBV29-1
CSVPGTTGELFF
TGCAGCGTCCCGGGGACTACCGGGGAGCTGTTTTTT
>few|-|TRBJ2-7|TRBV5-4
CASSSKHTYEQYF
TGTGCCAGCAGCTCCAAGCATACCTACGAGCAGTACTTC
>-|-|TRBJ1-2|TRBV21-1
CASTKSRRQHIHYGYTF
TGTGCCAGCACCAAGTCGAGGCGGCAGCACATCCACTATGGCTACACCTTC
>-|-|TRBJ2-7|TRBV6-5
CASRGTGLVNEQYF
TGTGCCAGCCGCGGTACGGGACTGGTGAACGAGCAGTACTTC
>-|-|TRBJ1-3|TRBV9
CASSVWGRTGEAGNTIYF
TGTGCCAGCAGCGTATGGGGAAGGACGGGGGAAGCTGGAAACACCATATATTTT
>-|-|TRBJ1-6|TRBV7-2
CASSLIISTVKNSPLHF
TGTGCCAGCAGCTTAATTATTTCGACAGTGAAAAATTCACCCCTCCACTTT
>once|-|TRBJ1-6|TRBV30
CASTDSAGVSPLHF
TGTGCCTCCACCGACTCCGCGGGGGTTTCACCCCTCCACTTT
>-|-|TRBJ1-5|TRBV18
CASSPLGLNSNQPQHF
TGTGCCAGCTCACCACTCGGACTAAATAGCAATCAGCCCCAGCATTTT
>once|TRBD2|TRBJ2-3|TRBV6-1
CASKELAGGTDAQYF
TGTGCCAGCAAGGAACTAGCGGGGGGTACAGATGCGCAGTATTTT
>once|-|TRBJ2-3|TRBV5-6
CASSLVGGLGTDTQYF
TGTGCCAGCAGCTTGGTGGGGGGGCTGGGCACAGATACGCAGTATTTT
>-|TRBD1|TRBJ2-3|TRBV10-3
CAISEGQGSTDTQYF
TGTGCCATCAGTGAGGGACAGGGGAGCACAGATACGCAGTATTTT
>-|-|TRBJ2-3|TRBV2
CASSELSGSGPTDTQYF
TGTGCCAGCAGTGAGTTGTCGGGGAGCGGCCCCACAGATACGCAGTATTTT
>-|-|TRBJ2-4|TRBV5-1
CASSLELAKNIQYF
TGCGCCAGCAGCTTGGAACTAGCCAAAAACATTCAGTACTTC
>-|-|TRBJ1-1|TRBV7-9
CSSVTRLRGKNEAFF
TGTTCCAGCGTAACCCGATTAAGGGGGAAAAATGAAGCTTTCTTT
>-|-|TRBJ1-3|TRBV11-2
CASSSSSGNTIYF
TGTGCCAGCAGCAGTAGCTCTGGAAACACCATATATTTT
>few|-|TRBJ2-3|TRBV9
CASTSGDGGTQYF
TGTGCCAGCACCTCCGGGGATGGAGGTACGCAGTATTTT
>-|-|TRBJ2-5|TRBV20-1
CSAAREETQYF
TGCAGTGCTGCCCGGGAAGAGACCCAGTACTTC
>-|-|TRBJ1-1|TRBV4-1
CASSQGPFMLEAFF
TGCGCCAGCAGCCAAGGGCCGTTCATGCTTGAAGCTTTCTTT
>-|-|TRBJ2-2|TRBV7-3
CASSFSNTGELFF
TGTGCCAGCAGCTTCTCGAACACCGGGGAGCTGTTTTTT
>few|TRBD1|TRBJ1-5|TRBV28
CASRPDRAGQPQHF
TGTGCCAGCAGGCCAGACAGGGCGGGGCAGCCCCAGCATTTT
>-|-|TRBJ1-3|TRBV25-1
CASSDPGTGVSGNTIYF
TGTGCCAGCAGTGATCCTGGGACGGGAGTAAGTGGAAACACCATATATTTT
>-|-|TRBJ2-1|TRBV4-3
CASSQDKTVYTYNEQFF
TGCGCCAGCAGCCAAGATAAGACAGTGTATACCTACAATGAGCAGTTCTTC
>few|-|TRBJ2-7|TRBV4-1
CASSQGQFNYEQYF
TGCGCCAGCAGCCAAGGACAGTTTAACTACGAGCAGTACTTC
>-|TRBD1|TRBJ2-7|TRBV29-1
CSVEGLGTASYEQYF
TGCAGCGTTGAGGGTTTGGGGACAGCCTCCTACGAGCAGTACTTC
>once|TRBD1|TRBJ1-2|TRBV6-1
CASSDRGRTGWRGYTF
TGTGCCAGCAGTGACAGGGGGCGTACCGGTTGGCGCGGCTACACCTTC
>few|TRBD2|TRBJ2-3|TRBV7-2
CASSPTSGADMSTDTQYF
TGTGCCAGCAGCCCTACTAGCGGGGCCGATATGAGCACAGATACGCAGTATTTT
>-|TRBD1|TRBJ1-1|TRBV9
CASSPGQGMNTEAFF
TGTGCCAGCAGCCCTGGACAGGGTATGAACACTGAAGCTTTCTTT
>-|-|TRBJ1-4|TRBV19
CASNIPGLGKANEKLFF
TGTGCCAGTAACATTCCGGGCCTCGGGAAAGCTAATGAAAAACTGTTTTTT
>-|-|TRBJ1-5|TRBV5-1
CASSAQGGIDQPQHF
TGCGCCAGCAGCGCTCAGGGTGGTATTGATCAGCCCCAGCATTTT
>-|TRBD1|TRBJ1-1|TRBV5-4
CASSWPTGMGENTEAFF
TGTGCCAGCAGCTGGCCGACAGGGATGGGTGAAAACACTGAAGCTTTCTTT
>-|-|TRBJ1-1|TRBV29-1
CSVDRGRNTEAFF
TGCAGCGTTGACAGGGGAAGGAACACTGAAGCTTTCTTT
>-|-|TRBJ1-1|TRBV19
CASSIIGVGTEAFF
TGTGCCAGTAGTATTATCGGGGTCGGCACTGAAGCTTTCTTT